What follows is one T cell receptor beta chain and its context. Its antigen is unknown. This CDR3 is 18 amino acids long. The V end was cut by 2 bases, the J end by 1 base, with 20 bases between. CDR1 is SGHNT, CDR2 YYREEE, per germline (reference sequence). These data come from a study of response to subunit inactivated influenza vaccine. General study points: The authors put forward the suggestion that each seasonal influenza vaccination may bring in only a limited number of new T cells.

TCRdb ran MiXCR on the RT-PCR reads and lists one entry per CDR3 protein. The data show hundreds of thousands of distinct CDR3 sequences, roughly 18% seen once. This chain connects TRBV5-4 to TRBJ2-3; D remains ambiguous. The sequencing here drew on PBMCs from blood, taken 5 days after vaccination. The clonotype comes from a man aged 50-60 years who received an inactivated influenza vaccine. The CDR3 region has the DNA TGTGCCAGCAGCTTCGCCATCCAGGTTTCATTCGGCACAGATACGCAGTATTTT. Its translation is CASSFAIQVSFGTDTQYF.